This TCR beta chain was captured by sequencing in a study of metastatic and nonmetastatic thyroid tumors. General study results and limits: For both blood and tumor, malignant thyroid tumors reportedly showed significantly higher TCR beta diversity than benign nodules did.

TCRdb re-clonotyped the PCR reads via MiXCR. The sample holds tens of thousands of clones, 20% seen once. CDR3 length: 14 amino acids. About this clone itself: Its antigen is unidentified. The missing conserved phenylalanine or tryptophan at the end of this CDR3 makes a read error likely.

All patients were untreated before thyroid surgery. The chain couples TRBV12-3 or TRBV12-4 to TRBJ2-6; D may be TRBD2 (7 bases). This TCR came from a female donor with papillary thyroid cancer or a benign thyroid nodule (not recorded which). Some clones in this sample may be carry-over from other donors' samples. Sequenced sample: adjacent normal tissue. Written as DNA, the CDR3 is TGTGCCAGCAGTCTATTTGGGGGGGCCAACGTACTGACTTTA. It yields the protein CASSLFGGANVLTL.